Listed below are T cell receptor beta chains from one sample, sequenced in a study of blood T cell repertoires in COVID-19. Generated by immunoSEQ multiplex PCR, the TCRdb table keeps only in-frame clones and is missing some. The repertoire holds 110,000 to 150,000 clones, with about 90% as singletons. The specimen sequenced was PBMCs or T cells enriched from blood (not recorded which). The receptors stem from a man aged 60-69 years who had recovered from COVID-19. Each CDR3 is given with its conserved first and last residue. Fields, in order: clone size, J gene, D gene, V gene, CDR3 protein, CDR3 DNA. The D gene is left open where the match is weak. Rows give clone size only sometimes, using once, few, many, or a class for an expanded clone.

NA TRBJ1-5 TRBD1 TRBV28 CASSSPGQGALQPQHF TGTGCCAGCAGTTCGCCGGGACAGGGGGCTTTGCAGCCCCAGCATTTT
few TRBJ2-2 NA TRBV7-3 CASSFSWNTGELFF TGTGCCAGCAGCTTTTCCTGGAACACCGGGGAGCTGTTTTTT
NA TRBJ2-7 NA TRBV21-1 CASPRTEDDEQYF TGTGCCAGCCCCCGGACAGAGGATGACGAGCAGTACTTC
NA TRBJ1-5 NA TRBV18 CASSINSPGASNQPQHF TGTGCCAGCTCAATAAACTCGCCGGGTGCGAGCAATCAGCCCCAGCATTTT
NA TRBJ2-1 NA TRBV24-1 CAIQSGAPYNEQFF TGTGCCATCCAAAGCGGTGCTCCCTACAATGAGCAGTTCTTC
NA TRBJ2-1 TRBD2 TRBV9 CASSTRTRFNEQFF TGTGCCAGCAGCACGAGGACTAGGTTTAATGAGCAGTTCTTC
NA TRBJ2-3 TRBD2 TRBV2 CASSGAAGGTDTQYF TGTGCCAGCAGTGGGGCCGCGGGAGGGACAGATACGCAGTATTTT
once TRBJ2-1 TRBD2 TRBV5-1 CASNPIAGYNEQFF TGCGCCAGCAACCCTATAGCGGGGTACAATGAGCAGTTCTTC
NA TRBJ2-1 TRBD1 TRBV4-2 CASSHRGQGIGNEQFF TGTGCCAGCAGCCATAGGGGACAGGGAATCGGTAATGAGCAGTTCTTC
once TRBJ2-5 TRBD1 TRBV6-5 CASSYSTGGRETQYF TGTGCCAGCAGTTACTCCACAGGGGGACGAGAGACCCAGTACTTC